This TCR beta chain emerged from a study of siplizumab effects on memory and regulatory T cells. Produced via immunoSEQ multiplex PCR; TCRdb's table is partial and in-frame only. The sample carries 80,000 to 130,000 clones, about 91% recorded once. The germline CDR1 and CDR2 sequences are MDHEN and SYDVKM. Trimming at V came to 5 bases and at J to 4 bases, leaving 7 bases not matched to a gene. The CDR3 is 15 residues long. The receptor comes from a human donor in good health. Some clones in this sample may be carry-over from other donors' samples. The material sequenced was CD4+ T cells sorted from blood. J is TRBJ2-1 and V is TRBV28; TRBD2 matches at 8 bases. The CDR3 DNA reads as TGTGCCAGCAGTCCCCAGCGGGAGCATTACAATGAGCAGTTCTTC. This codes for CASSPQREHYNEQFF.